By its share, the clone carrying this T cell receptor (beta chain) is medium-sized. The germline CDR1 and CDR2 sequences are LNHDA and SQIVND (reference sequence). The CDR3 is made up of 16 amino acids. The V end lost 5 bases, the J end lost 3 bases, and 20 bases lay between the germline ends. The data were taken from a study of graft-versus-host responses after intestinal transplantation. Overall study: In this cohort, recipients had multivisceral, liver-intestinal, or isolated intestinal transplants. Recipients were all induced with anti-thymocyte globulin, then given tacrolimus and steroids for roughly three years. Findings of the study overall: Early HvG declines after transplant were associated with peak circulating GvH clone levels.

Responders labeled with CFSE (approximately 200,000) were plated with approximately 200,000 irradiated, violet-dye-labeled stimulators. Upon completion of the reaction, proliferating CFSE-low responders, both CD3+CD4+ and CD3+CD8+, were sorted. The method was immunoSEQ multiplex PCR; TCRdb's version includes in-frame clones alone and lacks a portion of them. The sample shows approximately 13,000 clones, approximately 36% of them seen only once. This TCR was sampled from a human patient who received an intestinal transplant. This rearrangement joins TRBV19 to TRBJ2-7, with a possible D match to TRBD2 (6 bases). This material consisted of alloreactive CD8+ T cells from a mixed lymphocyte reaction culture, taken before intestinal transplant. The subset is: CFSE-low proliferating T cells sorted from roughly 6-day pre-transplant mixed lymphocyte reaction (GvH or HvG direction). DNA for the CDR3: TGTGCCAGTAGTGTTTACGGGAGCCTAGGACTCTACGAGCAGTACTTC. Amino acid sequence: CASSVYGSLGLYEQYF.